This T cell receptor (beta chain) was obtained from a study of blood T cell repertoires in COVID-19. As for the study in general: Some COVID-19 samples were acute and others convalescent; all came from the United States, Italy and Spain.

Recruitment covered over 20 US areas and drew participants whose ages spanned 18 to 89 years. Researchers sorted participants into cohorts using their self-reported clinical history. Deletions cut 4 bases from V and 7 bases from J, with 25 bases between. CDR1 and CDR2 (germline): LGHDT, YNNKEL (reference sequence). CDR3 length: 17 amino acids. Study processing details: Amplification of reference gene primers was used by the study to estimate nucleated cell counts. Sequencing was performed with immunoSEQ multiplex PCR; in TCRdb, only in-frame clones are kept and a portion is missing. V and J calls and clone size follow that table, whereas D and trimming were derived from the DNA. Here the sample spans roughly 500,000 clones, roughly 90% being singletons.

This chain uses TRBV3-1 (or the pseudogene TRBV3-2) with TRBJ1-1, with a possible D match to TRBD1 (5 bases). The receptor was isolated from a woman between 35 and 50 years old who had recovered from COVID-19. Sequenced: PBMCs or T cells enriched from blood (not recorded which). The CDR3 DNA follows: TGTGCCAGCAGCCCCCATCGATCCGGGGGTGCACCAGGTGAAGCTTTCTTT. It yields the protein CASSPHRSGGAPGEAFF.